This T cell receptor beta chain was profiled in a study of blood T cell repertoires in COVID-19. About the research overall: From the United States, Italy and Spain came samples of acute and convalescent COVID-19. The analysed material was cDNA or gDNA that came from T cells, B-cell-depleted T cells, or PBMCs.

Sequencing used immunoSEQ multiplex PCR; TCRdb keeps in-frame clones, though not all of them. The table has 220,000 or so clones, more than 75% seen once. Enrolled during active infection, Seattle patients were then followed longitudinally. This CDR3 contains 13 residues. V was cut by 3 bases and J by 4 bases, with 7 bases left in between. Germline V gene lookup returns CDR1 MNHNS and CDR2 SASEGT. The source material was peripheral blood. This clonotype was sampled from an elderly woman with COVID-19, enrolled during active disease. This rearrangement joins TRBV6-1 to TRBJ2-4; possible D gene TRBD2, 6 bases. The CDR3 sequence: CASSDGTKNIQYF. CDR3 coding DNA: TGTGCCAGCAGTGATGGGACTAAAAACATTCAGTACTTC.